The 24 T cell receptor beta chains given below trace back to one sample, sequenced in a study of blood T cells in healthy people across ages. Combining a sample-barcoded 5' primer with a J-beta primer mix, a second PCR ran for 7 to 11 cycles. TCRdb re-called the 5' RACE reads through MiXCR, storing one row per CDR3 protein. The table has some 860,000 distinct CDR3 sequences, approximately 60% seen once. The source material was blood. These TCRs come from a middle-aged man in good health.

This clonotype was seen repeatedly, ten times or more. This chain uses TRBV4-3 with TRBJ2-7; D unclear. Germline V gene lookup returns CDR1 LGHNA and CDR2 YSLEER. Between the trimmed V and J ends, which lost 1 base and 4 bases, there was a span of 8 bases. This CDR3 has 13 residues. The CDR3 region has the DNA TGCGCCAGCAGCCAAGTTGTTTCTTACGAGCAGTACTTC. Its protein product is CASSQVVSYEQYF.

The chain carries TRBV29-1 and TRBJ1-1; 7 nucleotides align to TRBD1. The germline CDR1 and CDR2 sequences are SQVTM and ANQGSEA. The CDR3 is 16 residues long. With 6 bases clipped from V and 0 bases from J, the junction kept 13 bases outside the gene matches. Here the CDR3 DNA reads TGCAGCGTAATAAGATACGGGACAGCTTTGAACACTGAAGCTTTCTTT. Its translation is CSVIRYGTALNTEAFF.

V is TRBV4-1 and J is TRBJ1-2; no clear D. This CDR3 spans 13 amino acids. V lost 0 bases, J lost 8 bases, and 10 bases lay in between. Germline V gene data show CDR1 as MGHRA and CDR2 as YSYEKL. The CDR3 here is CASSQDLLGGYTF. Here the CDR3 DNA reads TGCGCCAGCAGCCAAGATTTGCTAGGCGGCTACACCTTC.

J is TRBJ2-3 and V is TRBV15; no clear D gene. This CDR3 contains 14 residues. CDR1 is LNHNV, CDR2 YYDKDF, per germline (reference sequence). Trimming removed 0 bases at V and 2 bases at J, with 6 bases between. CDR3 loop: CATSRDAPTDTQYF. CDR3 DNA sequence: TGTGCCACCAGCAGAGATGCGCCCACAGATACGCAGTATTTT.

The chain is built from TRBV28 and TRBJ2-7; the match to TRBD1 covers 8 bases. Losses at the gene ends were 5 bases for V and 0 bases for J; bases not matched to a gene: 6. The CDR3 totals 15 residues. From germline, CDR1 is MDHEN and CDR2 SYDVKM. The CDR3 loop reads CASSKPGQVSYEQYF. The CDR3, as DNA: TGTGCCAGCAGTAAGCCGGGACAGGTCTCCTACGAGCAGTACTTC.

Here the CDR3 reads CASGGPRASYTF. The CDR3 coding sequence is TGTGCCAGCGGGGGCCCTAGGGCGAGCTACACCTTC. The rearrangement uses TRBV9 and TRBJ1-2, with D possibly TRBD1 on 6 matching bases. Trimming cost V 7 bases and J 9 bases, with 16 bases left between them. The CDR3 spans 12 residues. Germline V CDR1 and CDR2: SGDLS, YYNGEE.

Here the CDR3 DNA reads TGTGCCATCAGTGTAGGCAGGGCCCAAGAGACCCAGTACTTC. It translates to CAISVGRAQETQYF. The chain combines TRBV10-3 with TRBJ2-5; perhaps TRBD1 as D (5 bases). Germline V gives CDR1 ENHRY, CDR2 SYGVKD. The CDR3 spans 14 residues. The V and J ends lost 4 bases and 1 base respectively, with 10 bases between them.

A single count supports this clonotype. The chain uses TRBV27 and TRBJ2-3, with 8 bases identical to TRBD2. Germline assignment: CDR1 MNHEY and CDR2 SMNVEV (reference sequence). The CDR3 contains 16 residues. V was clipped by 3 bases and J by 3 bases; unmatched bases: 8. The chain's CDR3 is CASSFLPIAGTDTQYF. Written as DNA, the CDR3 is TGTGCCAGCAGTTTTTTACCTATAGCGGGAACAGATACGCAGTATTTT.

This clonotype was picked up a small number of times. The gene calls are TRBV10-2 and TRBJ2-3; D gene uncertain. The CDR3 is 13 amino acids. Germline CDR1 reads WSHSY; CDR2 reads SAAADI. V was cut by 3 bases and J by 2 bases, with 6 bases left in between. CDR3 loop: CASSDLDTDTQYF. CDR3 coding DNA: TGCGCCAGCAGTGACTTAGACACAGATACGCAGTATTTT.

This chain joins TRBV18 and TRBJ2-3; TRBD1 is a possible D gene (5 bases). Trimming took 1 base from V and 4 from J, leaving 15 bases between them. The V gene's germline CDR1 is KGHSH and CDR2 LQKENI. The CDR3 extends over 16 amino acids. Written as DNA, the CDR3 is TGTGCCAGCTCACCACGAAGGGGTGTCGGTGCAGATACGCAGTATTTT. Its translation is CASSPRRGVGADTQYF.

The chain carries TRBV7-2 and TRBJ2-5; D not resolved. The V gene lost 6 bases and the J gene lost 7 bases, with 18 bases spanning the gap. This CDR3 has 14 amino acids. Germline V gene lookup returns CDR1 SGHTA and CDR2 FQGNSA. CDR3 amino acids: CASRSPLRSRTQYF. As DNA, the CDR3 is TGTGCCAGCAGAAGTCCACTCCGGAGTCGGACCCAGTACTTC.

The chain joins TRBV11-2 to TRBJ2-3; the D gene could be TRBD1 or TRBD2 (5 bases each). The CDR3 totals 19 residues. V lost 1 base and J lost 1, with 21 bases in between. Germline V gene sequence: CDR1 SGHAT, CDR2 FQNNGV. CDR3 sequence: CASSLVRGSGPSGTDTQYF. The CDR3 region has the DNA TGTGCCAGCAGCTTAGTTAGGGGCAGCGGACCGTCGGGCACAGATACGCAGTATTTT.

The V gene is TRBV4-3, the J gene TRBJ2-1; 10 bases are a match to TRBD1. This CDR3 has 14 amino acids. V shed 4 bases, J shed 6 bases, and the junction held 3 bases outside the gene matches. Germline CDR1 and CDR2: LGHNA and YSLEER. CDR3 region: CASSLRQGANEQFF. As DNA, the CDR3 is TGCGCCAGCAGCCTACGACAGGGGGCCAATGAGCAGTTCTTC.

The CDR3, as DNA: TGCAGTGCTAGAGATTACAGCGGACTTGGGACAGATACGCAGTATTTT. It translates to CSARDYSGLGTDTQYF. The chain links TRBV20-1 to TRBJ2-3; D perhaps matches TRBD2 (5 bases). The CDR3 sequence is 16 residues long. Germline CDR1 reads DFQATT; CDR2 reads SNEGSKA (reference sequence). V lost 0 bases, J lost 3 bases, and 16 bases lay in between.

This clonotype was observed a handful of times. V is TRBV7-3 and J is TRBJ2-5, with D possibly matching TRBD2 (6 bases). Deletions cut 4 bases from V and 0 bases from J, with 12 bases between. The CDR3 sequence is 15 residues long. Germline V gene sequence: CDR1 SGHTA, CDR2 FQGTGA. The CDR3 DNA is TGTGCCAGCAGCTCGTTTAGCGGAAACCAAGAGACCCAGTACTTC. It specifies CASSSFSGNQETQYF.

This clonotype has just one count. One base away lies a much larger clone, so this may be a sequencing read error. The chain recombines TRBV20-1 with TRBJ1-2; D unresolved. The germline gives CDR1 DFQATT, CDR2 SNEGSKA (reference sequence). The CDR3 consists of 16 residues. V lost 3 bases and J 5 bases, leaving 22 bases between the germline ends. The chain's CDR3 is CSASKGSGPSLYGYTF. The CDR3 bases are TGCAGTGCTAGCAAAGGGTCCGGGCCCTCCCTTTATGGCTACACCTTC.

This clonotype has just a few counts. The gene calls are TRBV20-1 and TRBJ2-3, with 10 positions matching TRBD2. The germline V gene encodes CDR1 DFQATT and CDR2 SNEGSKA (reference sequence). V dropped 1 base and J dropped 0; count of bases not matched to a gene: 7. The CDR3 runs 17 residues. This CDR3 reads CSARGLAGARSTDTQYF. CDR3 DNA sequence: TGCAGTGCTAGAGGCCTAGCGGGAGCTAGGAGCACAGATACGCAGTATTTT.

This clonotype was detected a few times. The V gene is TRBV29-1, the J gene TRBJ2-1, with 8 bases identical to TRBD2. The CDR3 is made up of 14 amino acids. CDR1 and CDR2 from the germline V gene are SQVTM and ANQGSEA. J was trimmed by 3 bases and V by 6 bases; bases with no gene match: 7. Here the CDR3 DNA reads TGCAGCGTCCGGGGGGGACGGGACTACAATGAGCAGTTCTTC. It encodes CSVRGGRDYNEQFF.

V is TRBV7-6 and J is TRBJ2-1; D may be TRBD1 (5 bases). This CDR3 region has 15 residues. CDR1 SGHVS and CDR2 FNYEAQ come from the germline V gene. V gave up 2 bases and J gave up 7 bases, with 15 bases separating them. The chain's CDR3 is CASSLRAGFLNEQFF. DNA for the CDR3: TGTGCCAGCAGCTTAAGGGCAGGGTTCCTGAATGAGCAGTTCTTC.

The chain is built from TRBV6-6 and TRBJ2-2, with D possibly matching TRBD1 (6 bases). Trimming removed 8 bases at V and 4 bases at J, with 17 bases between. Germline V gene lookup returns CDR1 MNHNY and CDR2 SVGAGI (reference sequence). CDR3 length: 15 amino acids. As DNA, the CDR3 is TGTGCCAGCGGGCAAGGGGGAGAGATCACCGGGGAGCTGTTTTTT. It codes for CASGQGGEITGELFF.

This clonotype occurred once. The chain couples TRBV6-6 to TRBJ2-7; 9 nucleotides agree with TRBD1. This CDR3 spans 16 amino acids. Germline CDR1 and CDR2: MNHNY and SVGAGI (reference sequence). After removal of 4 bases from V and 7 bases from J, the junction contained 14 bases not matched to a gene. CDR3 DNA: TGTGCCAGCAGTTCCATCTGGCCGGGACAGGGAGGGGAGCAGTACTTC. It codes for CASSSIWPGQGGEQYF.

The rearrangement joins TRBV20-1 to TRBJ2-5, with unresolved D. Germline assignment: CDR1 DFQATT and CDR2 SNEGSKA (reference sequence). The CDR3 runs to 12 residues. The V and J ends lost 2 bases and 11 bases respectively, with 15 bases between them. Written as DNA, the CDR3 is TGCAGTGCTAGAAAGTTTGGGCAGGAGCAGTACTTC. Translated: CSARKFGQEQYF.

This chain connects TRBV6-5 to TRBJ1-1, with D perhaps TRBD1 (6 bases). The CDR3 loop spans 17 amino acids. With 1 base removed from V and 1 base from J, the gap between germline ends came to 16 bases. The germline V gene has CDR1 MNHEY and CDR2 SVGAGI. The CDR3 coding sequence is TGTGCCAGCAGTTACTATAAGACAGGTCGGCGGAACACTGAAGCTTTCTTT. Protein product: CASSYYKTGRRNTEAFF.

This chain uses TRBV10-3 with TRBJ2-3; 12 nucleotides match TRBD2. Germline CDR1 ENHRY, CDR2 SYGVKD. The CDR3 is 18 amino acids. V shed 2 bases and J 0 bases; nucleotides not matched to a gene: 6. CDR3 in amino acids: CAISETLTSGRSTDTQYF. CDR3 DNA sequence: TGTGCCATCAGTGAGACCCTGACTAGCGGGAGAAGCACAGATACGCAGTATTTT.